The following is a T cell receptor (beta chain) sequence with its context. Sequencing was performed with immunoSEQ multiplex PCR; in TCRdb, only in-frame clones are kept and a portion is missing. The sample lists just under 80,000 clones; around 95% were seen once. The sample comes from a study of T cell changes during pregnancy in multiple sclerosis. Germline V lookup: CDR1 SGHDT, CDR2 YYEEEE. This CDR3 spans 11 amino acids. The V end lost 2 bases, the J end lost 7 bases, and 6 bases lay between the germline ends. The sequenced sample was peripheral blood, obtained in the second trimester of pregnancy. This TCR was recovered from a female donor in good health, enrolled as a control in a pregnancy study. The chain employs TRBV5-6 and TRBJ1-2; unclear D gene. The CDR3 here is CASSLNLGYTF. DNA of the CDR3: TGTGCCAGCAGCTTAAATCTTGGCTACACCTTC.